Sequencing of this T cell receptor (beta chain) was carried out in a study of T-cell memory formation after mild COVID-19. Study information: TCR clusters largely stayed donor specific.

A word on this clonotype: Its antigen is unidentified.

Findings of the study overall: Clones that contracted from day 15 to 85 had balanced CD4/CD8; later expanders were CD4+ biased. Contracting CD8+ clones were enriched in EMRA, CD4+ mainly in CM and EM.

cDNA libraries for TCR alpha and TCR beta, carrying sample barcodes and UMIs, came from 5'RACE with constant-segment primers. One entry per CDR3 protein, called by TCRdb with MiXCR from the 5' RACE reads. The table shows roughly 400,000 distinct CDR3 sequences, with over 15% occurring only once. This CDR3 contains 15 residues. With 6 bases clipped from V and 1 base from J, the junction kept 5 bases outside the gene matches. The germline gives CDR1 SEHNR, CDR2 FQNEAQ (reference sequence). The TCR comes from a man aged 18 to 30 who had mild COVID-19 (a few samples of this study predate the infection). Cell type and time point are not known. The sequenced material came from PBMCs or a T cell subset sorted from them (not recorded which). V is TRBV7-9 and J is TRBJ1-1; TRBD1 matches 10 bases. The CDR3 reads CASRQRTGGNTEAFF. The CDR3 DNA is TGTGCCAGCAGACAAAGGACAGGGGGGAACACTGAAGCTTTCTTT.